This record covers a single T cell receptor (beta chain). Its antigen is as yet unknown. This record comes from a study of OX40 agonist ivuxolimab in advanced cancers. On the study more broadly: The study gave patients intravenous ivuxolimab at 0.01 to 10 mg/kg every 2 weeks. Partial responses occurred in three patients (one hepatocellular carcinoma, two cutaneous melanoma). Study-wide results and caveats: At doses 0.1 to 3.0 mg/kg, CD4+ and CD8+ clones expanded.

Clones were read by immunoSEQ multiplex PCR, and TCRdb kept only the in-frame ones, dropping some. The data show about 26,000 clones, more than 85% seen once. CDR3 size: 13 residues. Germline trimming cut 3 bases from V and 3 bases from J; bases unmatched to any gene: 1. CDR1 is SGHDT, CDR2 YYEEEE, per germline. Individuals having autoimmune disease history or systemic immunosuppression were not enrolled. The chain employs TRBV5-6 and TRBJ2-7, with TRBD1 identical over 9 bases. This sequence originates from an adult with an advanced solid tumor such as melanoma, head and neck, liver or kidney cancer. Specimen: CD4+ or CD8+ T cells sorted from blood, collected in a trial of the OX40 agonist ivuxolimab. The DNA of the CDR3 is TGTGCCAGCAGCTGGACAGGGGACTACGAGCAGTACTTC. Translating gives CASSWTGDYEQYF.